This T cell receptor (beta chain) originates from a study of T cell changes during pregnancy in multiple sclerosis. Germline CDR1 and CDR2: MDHEN and SYDVKM. This CDR3 is 16 amino acids long. V was clipped by 2 bases and J by 4 bases; unmatched bases: 10. TCRdb keeps only in-frame clones here, not all; method: immunoSEQ multiplex PCR. Of 29,000 or so clones in the sample, 85% to 95% were seen once. The chain couples TRBV28 to TRBJ2-5, with 7 bases lining up with TRBD2. Sequencing used CD8+ T cells from peripheral blood mononuclear cells, obtained before pregnancy. The clonotype was recovered from a female donor with multiple sclerosis, enrolled in a pregnancy study. The CDR3 DNA follows: TGTGCCAGCAGTTTAGACCATAGCGGGCTTGGAGAGACCCAGTACTTC. Encoded protein: CASSLDHSGLGETQYF. The variable domain in full, with the rest retrieved from reference TRBV28 and TRBJ2-5, is DVKVTQSSRYLVKRTGEKVFLECVQDMDHENMFWYRQDPGLGLRLIYFSYDVKMKEKGDIPEGYSVSREKKERFSLILESASTNQTSMYLCASSLDHSGLGETQYFGPGTRLLVL.